This T cell receptor beta chain was observed in a study of cytomegalovirus exposure and HLA in healthy donors. Trimming left V 0 bases short and J 6 bases short, with 11 bases between. The germline gives CDR1 SEHNR, CDR2 FQNEAQ (reference sequence). This CDR3 is 14 amino acids long. Study outcomes and limitations: Productive rates of about 87% or about 30% were seen for most TCR beta V segments in an earlier analysis. The majority of CMV-associated TCR beta chains were reported as apparently HLA-restricted in a later analysis.

The study ran its PCR with 60 Vbeta and 13 Jbeta primers. Data came from immunoSEQ multiplex PCR; TCRdb stores just in-frame clones and leaves some out. The repertoire consists of around 130,000 clones, with 6.5% to 9.5% occurring once and the leading ten covering 5.5%. As for this clone: Its specificity is not known.

Sequencing input: PBMCs. The TCR comes from a middle-aged man in good health and CMV-seronegative. The V gene is TRBV7-9, the J gene TRBJ1-1; a weak D match, TRBD1 (6 bases). The CDR3, as DNA: TGTGCCAGCAGCTTAGCTCAGGGGCCGGCTGAAGCTTTCTTT. As protein: CASSLAQGPAEAFF.